A single sample gave rise to the 8 T cell receptor beta chains below, sequenced in a study of T cells in Graves' hyperthyroidism and ophthalmopathy. RNA transcripts served as the template for amplifying TCR beta CDR3 regions. The primer set for the first-round RT-PCR of the TCR CDR3 was HTBI. Via MiXCR, TCRdb re-called the multiplex PCR reads, giving one row per CDR3 protein. The table records approximately 480,000 distinct CDR3 sequences, roughly 20% of them present only once. The specimen sequenced was blood. The origin of the receptors is a man between 18 and 29 years old with Graves' hyperthyroidism.

This clonotype was counted at least ten times. This chain links TRBV12-3 or TRBV12-4 with TRBJ1-1; TRBD1 might be the D (5 bases). V lost 2 bases to trimming and J lost 6 bases, with 10 bases between them. The length of the CDR3 is 13 residues. This CDR3 reads CASSLYEGAEAFF. DNA for the CDR3: TGTGCCAGCAGTTTATATGAAGGGGCTGAAGCTTTCTTT.

There are many counts of this clonotype. The gene calls are TRBV28 and TRBJ1-1; D not certain. The CDR3 is 13 amino acids. CDR1 and CDR2 from the germline V gene are MDHEN and SYDVKM. The ends were cut back, 0 bases at V and 6 bases at J, with 8 bases in the middle. CDR3 region: CASSLWSRPEAFF. The DNA for the CDR3 is TGTGCCAGCAGTTTATGGTCCAGACCTGAAGCTTTCTTT.

This clonotype was picked up many times. The rearrangement links TRBV27 to TRBJ2-7; maybe TRBD2 (7 bases). In germline, CDR1 is MNHEY, CDR2 SMNVEV (reference sequence). The CDR3 has 12 amino acids. V was clipped by 5 bases and J by 6 bases, with 11 bases between them. CDR3: CASSRGGVEQYF. The CDR3 DNA reads TGTGCCAGCAGTCGAGGGGGGGTCGAGCAGTACTTC.

The rearrangement uses TRBV20-1 and TRBJ2-7; TRBD2 aligns across 10 bases. Germline V gene lookup returns CDR1 DFQATT and CDR2 SNEGSKA (reference sequence). J was trimmed by 0 bases and V by 0 bases; bases with no gene match: 8. This CDR3 is 17 amino acids long. In DNA form, the CDR3 reads TGCAGTGCTAGAGACAGGACAGGACTAGCGGTCTCCTACGAGCAGTACTTC. The encoded protein is CSARDRTGLAVSYEQYF.

This clonotype was counted ten times or more. V is TRBV6-5 and J is TRBJ1-2, with D possibly TRBD1 on 5 matching bases. V shed 3 bases and J shed 5 bases, with 16 bases lying between them. This CDR3 has 15 residues. The germline V gene has CDR1 MNHEY and CDR2 SVGAGI. The CDR3: CASSYSPGAQYGYTF. The DNA for the CDR3 is TGTGCCAGCAGTTATTCCCCTGGGGCGCAGTATGGCTACACCTTC.

This clonotype was detected ten times or more. The J gene is TRBJ1-1, the V gene TRBV12-5; 8 bases are shared with TRBD1. Germline V gene sequence: CDR1 LGHNT, CDR2 FRNRAP. The CDR3 contains 17 residues. Losses at the gene ends were 2 bases for V and 4 bases for J; bases not matched to a gene: 12. The CDR3 reads CASGLPPVPTGGTEAFF. The CDR3 bases are TGTGCTAGTGGTTTGCCTCCCGTCCCAACAGGGGGCACTGAAGCTTTCTTT.

This clonotype was detected many times. This chain connects TRBV28 to TRBJ2-7, with 7 bases lining up with TRBD2. Germline V lookup: CDR1 MDHEN, CDR2 SYDVKM. The CDR3 covers 14 residues. V lost 3 bases to trimming and J lost 3 bases; unmatched junction nucleotides: 5. CDR3 sequence reads: CASSFWERGYEQYF. The CDR3 DNA is TGTGCCAGCAGTTTTTGGGAGCGGGGCTACGAGCAGTACTTC.

Many counts were recorded for this clonotype. The rearrangement links TRBV6-5 to TRBJ1-5, with TRBD1 matching over 7 bases. This CDR3 is built from 14 residues. Losses at the gene ends were 6 bases for V and 2 bases for J; bases not matched to a gene: 4. Germline CDR1 and CDR2: MNHEY and SVGAGI. The DNA of the CDR3 is TGTGCCAGCAGCATAGACAGGGGCAATCAGCCCCAGCATTTT. It specifies CASSIDRGNQPQHF.